This T cell receptor (beta chain) appears in the sequencing data of a study of blood T cell repertoires in COVID-19. Sequencing was performed with immunoSEQ multiplex PCR; in TCRdb, only in-frame clones are kept and a portion is missing. The table shows 380,000 or so clones, with around 90% occurring only once. This CDR3 has 14 amino acids. V lost 2 bases and J lost 0, with 7 bases in between. CDR1 and CDR2 from the germline V gene are MNHNY and SVGAGI (reference sequence). The receptor was isolated from a man aged 40-55 years with acute or convalescent COVID-19. Sequencing was done on a sample of peripheral blood. The V call is TRBV6-6, the J call TRBJ1-2; D ambiguous. CDR3 coding DNA: TGTGCCAGCAGTTACGGCGGCGCTAACTATGGCTACACCTTC. This codes for CASSYGGANYGYTF.